This TCR beta chain was obtained from a study of blood T cell repertoires in COVID-19. Across the study: The samples span acute and convalescent COVID-19 from the United States, Italy and Spain. T cells, B-cell-depleted T cells, or PBMCs provided the cDNA or gDNA that served as material.

Notes on this clone: This same CDR3 is encoded by further DNA sequences in the sample.

Germline lookup yields CDR1 MDHEN and CDR2 SYDVKM. Trimming pared 5 bases from V and 1 base from J, leaving 2 bases between. There are 12 residues in the CDR3. How the authors handled the data: Estimated nucleated cell counts came from reference gene primer amplification. The table came from immunoSEQ multiplex PCR; TCRdb's copy has only in-frame clones and leaves some out. V and J calls and clone size are given by that table; D and trimming were obtained from the DNA. The sample gives 200,000 to 250,000 clones, around 80% of which show up once; 4.5% to 7% is in the top ten. This clonotype originated in a woman in her 70s with acute or convalescent COVID-19. This chain uses TRBV28 with TRBJ2-2; D is unresolved. The sample comprised peripheral blood. The CDR3 here is CASSQNTGELFF. CDR3 bases: TGTGCCAGCAGTCAGAACACCGGGGAGCTGTTTTTT.